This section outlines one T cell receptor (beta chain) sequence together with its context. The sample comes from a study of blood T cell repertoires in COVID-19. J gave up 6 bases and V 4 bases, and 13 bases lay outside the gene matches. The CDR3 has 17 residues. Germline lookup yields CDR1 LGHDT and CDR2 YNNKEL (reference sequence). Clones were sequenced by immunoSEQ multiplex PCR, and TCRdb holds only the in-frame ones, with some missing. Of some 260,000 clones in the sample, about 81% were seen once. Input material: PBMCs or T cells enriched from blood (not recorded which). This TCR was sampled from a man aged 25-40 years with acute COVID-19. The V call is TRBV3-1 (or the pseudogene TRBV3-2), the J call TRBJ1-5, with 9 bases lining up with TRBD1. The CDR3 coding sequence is TGTGCCAGCAGCCTAGGAACAGGGGGCACCGTCCCTCAGCCCCAGCATTTT. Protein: CASSLGTGGTVPQPQHF.